This T cell receptor beta chain was recorded in a study of cytomegalovirus exposure and HLA in healthy donors (dated by TCRdb to the late 2010s). Notes on the research overall: An earlier analysis of approximately 640 of the donors reported 250 to 300 Gb of sequence data and some 100 million unique TCR beta sequences from some 180 million T cells. Roughly 300 gigabases of sequencing data and approximately 91 million unique TCR sequences made up an early release that covered several hundred HLA-typed donors. Of the roughly 420 genotyped donors, approximately 81% were placed in the genetic ancestry cluster associated with self-reported Caucasian donors. The study aimed to test whether signatures of past pathogen exposure could be identified by cataloging public T cell receptors. Using immunosequencing, the study profiled T cell repertoires from some 670 subjects and related those repertoires to cytomegalovirus serostatus. Besides the first cohort of about 730 subjects, a separate validation cohort made up of around 120 different subjects was used. To predict cytomegalovirus infection status, the study combined high-throughput TCR immunosequencing, statistical association of individual TCRs with disease status, and machine learning. A later analysis re-examined previously published TCR beta repertoires from more than 600 donors and added high-resolution HLA genotyping to investigate patterns of TCR occurrence. The later analysis used no new phenotypic data to find candidate immune exposures, relying instead on TCR beta sequences and their occurrence across donors. In an earlier analysis of roughly 600 of the donors, high-throughput TCR beta sequencing was used to judge whether each TCR beta V gene segment behaved as functional or pseudogenic. Alongside the repertoire data, information on donor age, sex, ethnicity and CMV serostatus was compiled. A later genetic analysis took genome-wide SNP genotypes for about 55% of the 666 donors and used that subset as a discovery cohort. All discovery cohort repertoires had been generated on a single sequencing platform. HLA typing covered class I and class II loci at four-digit resolution. Typing coverage differed by locus: A, B, C, DRB1 and DQB1 were typed in roughly 629-630 donors, DQA1 in about 560, DPA1 in around 610, and DPB1 in around 440. Roughly 5 DR-DQ haplotypes were handled as single units for association and clustering, since linkage in the cohort was strong. Among roughly 400 genotyped donors of the cohort, an average of about 240,000 unique TCR beta nucleotide sequences were sequenced per donor, 15% to 20% of them non-productive.

The library was obtained by the immunoSEQ multiplex PCR assay. For the multiplex PCR, a mixture combining 60 forward primers for TCR Vbeta segments and 13 reverse primers for TCR Jbeta segments was used. A multiplex PCR assay on genomic DNA amplified the CDR3 region of rearranged TCR beta genes. The amplified TCR beta libraries were sequenced on the Illumina HiSeq System as 87-base-pair reads. In the source study's methods: In a later analysis, some 80 million unique TCR beta chains were counted across the approximately 640 repertoires, and roughly 9.9 million of these chains were shared by at least two donors. Raw reads were error-corrected and collapsed into unique sequences with a nearest-neighbor algorithm that merged closely related sequences to remove PCR and sequencing errors. To assign V, D and J gene segments, CDR3 sequences were aligned to IMGT reference sequences. For a sequence to be retained, at least a six-nucleotide match to both a V gene segment and a J gene segment was required. A rearrangement counted as productive if the CDR3 had no stop codons and remained in frame with V and J, and every other rearrangement counted as non-productive. CDR3 was defined according to IMGT convention as the region running from the second conserved V-encoded cysteine to the conserved J-encoded phenylalanine. Sequences without an unambiguous match to a single V gene segment were excluded from the earlier analysis of almost 600 of the donors. In an earlier analysis of some 590 of the donors, a V segment was called functional when productive rearrangements were above 56.7%, and segregating when the standard deviation between donors exceeded 5%. A statistical classification framework was built to diagnose cytomegalovirus status from the catalog of TCR beta chain sequences. V and J gene assignment, in a later analysis, came from comparing TCR nucleotide sequences with IMGT/GENE-DB human TR gene sequences. Using the TCRdist pipeline, a later analysis assigned CDR3 sequences along with most-parsimonious VDJ recombination scenarios. In a later analysis, each TCR beta chain was defined by its CDR3 amino acid sequence together with its V-gene family, and reads lacking a unique V-gene family were excluded. A later analysis removed 592 highly shared, low-generation-probability nucleotide sequences to deal with suspected cross-contamination and a sequencing artifact. A later analysis calculated a clonal expansion index for each public chain from normalized within-repertoire ranks of inferred template counts. A later analysis computed generation probabilities with a VDJ recombination model fitted to out-of-frame rearrangements, and checked the results against IGoR. In a later analysis, hypergeometric tests were used to score TCR-TCR, TCR-HLA and TCR-CMV co-occurrence, with a repertoire-size bias correction applied to TCR pairs. To estimate false discovery rates, a later analysis permuted the HLA or CMV assignments 20 times. In a later analysis, co-occurring TCRs were grouped using DBSCAN, and TCRdist sequence similarity was added for clustering within HLA-allele-positive subsets. Co-occurrence clustering excluded repertoires with fewer than 30,000 or more than 120,000 public chains, plus five with anomalous nucleotide sharing. TCRdb carries this immuneACCESS record with in-frame sequences only. Its versions omit some clonotypes, under half of them owing to an unresolved V gene in the studies checked, with the rest unexplained. D and trimming were read from the DNA, whereas the V and J calls and clone size are those reported in that table. The sample contains 150,000 or so clones, around 80% of them found a single time. The ten top clones hold around an eighth of the sample.

The cohort was made up of under 800 healthy bone marrow donors. All cohort members were sampled while nominally healthy, although unrecorded immune exposures were likely present. The donor tested CMV seropositive and was one of the 289 seropositive cohort members. A peripheral blood sample was collected from each donor, and TCR beta sequencing was performed on peripheral blood mononuclear cells. Genomic DNA extraction from the blood cell samples was performed with the Qiagen DNeasy Blood Extraction Kit. V drops 2 bases and J drops 1 base, leaving 12 bases in between. CDR1 and CDR2, per the germline V gene, are SGHRS and YFSETQ. The CDR3 contains 15 residues, cysteine and phenylalanine counted. Left in the record is the CDR3 DNA by itself, 45 bases read in frame from the first base. Paper-wide results and their limitations: In an earlier analysis of around 500 of the donors, most TCR beta V segments appeared in productive rearrangements about 87% or about 30% of the time, broadly matching IMGT annotations. Sequencing depth was assumed to be roughly uniform across donors in the presence/absence analyses, though that assumption may not hold. When HLA alleles, especially DR and DQ, strongly co-occurred, TCR associations were difficult to assign to individual alleles. In a later analysis, some 17,000 TCR beta sequences were associated with specific HLA alleles at a false discovery rate of 0.05. For the cohort, immune exposure information was limited to CMV serostatus. A later genetic analysis reported fewer N-insertions in productive TCRs among donors in an Asian-associated ancestry cluster than the roughly 670-donor mean. Compared with equally common non-associated chains, HLA-associated TCR beta chains in a later analysis were more clonally expanded and had lower generation probabilities. The 87-base-pair reads could not distinguish some IMGT-functional V segments, including TRBV6-2 and TRBV6-3, so those segments were excluded. Most TCR sequences were observed very rarely across donors, whereas some public TCRs were present in many individuals. The study listed approximately 150 TCR beta chains as associated with cytomegalovirus. The sequencing pipeline was judged likely to have produced a cluster of highly shared sequence variants as a technical artifact. A further reported finding was that TCR beta sequences accurately predicted the HLA-A and HLA-B alleles for most subjects in the first cohort. A few of the identified cytomegalovirus-associated TCR beta chains were confirmed in vitro to be specific for cytomegalovirus antigens. It was suggested by the authors that the approach could potentially be generalized to other disease states and immunological phenotypes. Because HLA typing was missing for some donors at each locus, association tests included only the typed subset. In this cohort, only TCR beta chains were sequenced, and detectable features were limited by the absence of alpha or paired-chain data. In a later analysis, TCR association rates were found to vary across HLA loci, with the most associated TCRs seen for DRB1 alleles and the fewest for HLA-C alleles. The classifier was reported to diagnose cytomegalovirus status with high specificity and sensitivity in both the original and validation cohorts. Because counts were too low, some 16 rarely observed V segments, including chromosome 9 orphons, were excluded from the earlier analysis of around 640 of the donors. In a later analysis, several top co-occurrence clusters were reported to appear linked to parvovirus B19, influenza, CMV and Epstein-Barr virus. Linkage disequilibrium might explain the correlated functional status among segregating V segments, but an unknown experimental factor could not be excluded. An association between a missense DCLRE1C variant and V-gene and J-gene trimming of TCR beta chains was found in a later genetic analysis and replicated in an independent cohort. A later analysis found that most CMV-associated TCR beta chains appeared HLA-restricted, with HLA associations seemingly driven largely by CMV exposure.

With regard to this clone: Its antigen remains unidentified. Base-call qualities are not available, and no considerably larger clone is one nucleotide away.

Sequencing was carried out using PBMCs. This clonotype was sampled from a man aged 40-49 years in good health and CMV-seropositive. The chain couples TRBV5-1 to TRBJ2-5; TRBD1 is possibly the D segment (6 matching bases). The CDR3 is CASSFRAGAQETQYF. The DNA sequence is given as TGCGCCAGCAGCTTTCGCGCAGGGGCCCAAGAGACCCAGTACTTC.